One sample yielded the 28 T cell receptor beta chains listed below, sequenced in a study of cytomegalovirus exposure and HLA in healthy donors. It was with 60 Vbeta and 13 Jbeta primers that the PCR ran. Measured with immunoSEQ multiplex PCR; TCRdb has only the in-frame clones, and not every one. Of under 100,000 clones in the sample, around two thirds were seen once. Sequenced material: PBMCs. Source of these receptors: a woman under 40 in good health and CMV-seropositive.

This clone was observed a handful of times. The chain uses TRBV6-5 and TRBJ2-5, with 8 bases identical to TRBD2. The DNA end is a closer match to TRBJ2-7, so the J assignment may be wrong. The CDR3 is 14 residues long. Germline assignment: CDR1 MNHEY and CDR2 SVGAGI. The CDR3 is CASSRGGDAYEQYF. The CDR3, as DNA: TGTGCCAGCAGCCGGGGGGGGGATGCCTACGAGCAGTACTTC.

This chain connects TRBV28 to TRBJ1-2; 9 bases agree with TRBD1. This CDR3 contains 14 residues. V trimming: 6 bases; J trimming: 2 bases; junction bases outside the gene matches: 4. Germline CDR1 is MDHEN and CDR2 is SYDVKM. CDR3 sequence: CASRRTGANYGYTF. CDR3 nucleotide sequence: TGTGCCAGCAGGCGGACAGGGGCCAACTATGGCTACACCTTC.

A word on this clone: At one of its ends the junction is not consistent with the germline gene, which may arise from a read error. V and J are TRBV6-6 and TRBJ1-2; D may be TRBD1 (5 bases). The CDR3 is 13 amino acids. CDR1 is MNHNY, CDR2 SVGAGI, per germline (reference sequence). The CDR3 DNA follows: TGTGCCAGCAGTCCGGGGGGATCACCGGTCCTGCCCTTC. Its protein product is CASSPGGSPVLPF.

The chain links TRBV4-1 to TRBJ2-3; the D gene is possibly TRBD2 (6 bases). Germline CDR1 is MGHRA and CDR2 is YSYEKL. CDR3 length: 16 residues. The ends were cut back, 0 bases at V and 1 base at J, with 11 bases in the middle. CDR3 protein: CASSQDLGGGTDTQYF. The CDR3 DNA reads TGCGCCAGCAGCCAAGACCTCGGGGGTGGCACAGATACGCAGTATTTT.

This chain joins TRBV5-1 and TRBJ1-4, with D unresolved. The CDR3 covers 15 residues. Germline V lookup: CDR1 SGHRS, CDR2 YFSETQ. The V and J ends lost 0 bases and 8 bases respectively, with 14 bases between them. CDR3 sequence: CASSLALEGSEKLFF. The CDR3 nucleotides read TGCGCCAGCAGCTTGGCCTTGGAGGGCAGCGAAAAACTGTTTTTT.

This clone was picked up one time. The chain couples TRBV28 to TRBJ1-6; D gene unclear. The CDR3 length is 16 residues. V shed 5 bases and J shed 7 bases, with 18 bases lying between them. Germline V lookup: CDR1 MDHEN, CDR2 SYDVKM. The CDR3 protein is CASSPGGEWANSPLHF. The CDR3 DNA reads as TGTGCCAGCAGTCCGGGTGGGGAGTGGGCGAATTCACCCCTCCACTTT.

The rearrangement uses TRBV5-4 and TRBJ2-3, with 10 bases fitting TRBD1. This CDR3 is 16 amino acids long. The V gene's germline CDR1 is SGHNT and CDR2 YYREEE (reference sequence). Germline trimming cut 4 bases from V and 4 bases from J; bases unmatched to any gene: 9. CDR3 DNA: TGTGCCAGCAGCCGCCGGACAGGGGGAGTGGCAGATACGCAGTATTTT. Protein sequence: CASSRRTGGVADTQYF.

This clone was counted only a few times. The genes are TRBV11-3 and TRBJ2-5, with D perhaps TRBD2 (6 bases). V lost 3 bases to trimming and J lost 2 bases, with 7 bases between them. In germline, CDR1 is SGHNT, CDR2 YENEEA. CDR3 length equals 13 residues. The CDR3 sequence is CASSLRGQETQYF. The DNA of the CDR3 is TGTGCCAGCAGCTTGCGGGGACAAGAGACCCAGTACTTC.

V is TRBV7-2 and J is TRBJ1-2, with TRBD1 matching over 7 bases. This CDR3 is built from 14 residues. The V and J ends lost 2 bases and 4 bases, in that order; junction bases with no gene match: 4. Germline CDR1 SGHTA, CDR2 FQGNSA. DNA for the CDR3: TGTGCCAGCAGCTTACCGACAGGGTTCTATGGCTACACCTTC. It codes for CASSLPTGFYGYTF.

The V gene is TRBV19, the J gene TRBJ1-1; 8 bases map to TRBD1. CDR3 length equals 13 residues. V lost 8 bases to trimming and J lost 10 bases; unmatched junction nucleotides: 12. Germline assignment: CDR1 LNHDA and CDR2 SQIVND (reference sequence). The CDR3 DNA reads TGTGCCAGTCAGGGGGCGCGAACAGATGGAGCTTTCTTT. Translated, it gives CASQGARTDGAFF.

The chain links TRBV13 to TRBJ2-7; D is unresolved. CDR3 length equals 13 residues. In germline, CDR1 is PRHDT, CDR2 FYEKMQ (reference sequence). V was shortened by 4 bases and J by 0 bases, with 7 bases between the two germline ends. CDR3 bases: TGTGCCAGCAGCTCTAGAGGCTCCTACGAGCAGTACTTC. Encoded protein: CASSSRGSYEQYF.

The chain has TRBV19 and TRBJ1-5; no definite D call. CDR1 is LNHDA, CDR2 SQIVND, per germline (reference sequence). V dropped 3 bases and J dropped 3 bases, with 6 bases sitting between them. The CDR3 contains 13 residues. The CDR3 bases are TGTGCCAGTAGTATCAGAAACAATCAGCCCCAGCATTTT. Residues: CASSIRNNQPQHF.

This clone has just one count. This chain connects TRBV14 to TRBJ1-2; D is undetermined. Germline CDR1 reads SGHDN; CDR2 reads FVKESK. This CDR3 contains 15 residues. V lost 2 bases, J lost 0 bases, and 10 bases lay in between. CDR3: CASSQLQSANYGYTF. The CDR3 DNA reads TGTGCCAGCAGCCAACTTCAGTCAGCTAACTATGGCTACACCTTC.

CDR3 protein: CASSRDRLRSPLHF. The CDR3, as DNA: TGTGCCAGCAGTCGCGACAGGCTAAGATCACCCCTCCACTTT. The chain joins TRBV6-5 to TRBJ1-6; perhaps TRBD1 as D (6 bases). Germline CDR1 and CDR2: MNHEY and SVGAGI. CDR3 length equals 14 residues. Trimming removed 5 bases at V and 10 bases at J, with 15 bases between.

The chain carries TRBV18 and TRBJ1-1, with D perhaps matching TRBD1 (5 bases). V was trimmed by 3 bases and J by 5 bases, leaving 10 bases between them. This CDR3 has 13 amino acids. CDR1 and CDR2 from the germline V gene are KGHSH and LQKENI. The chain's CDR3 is CASSPGGRTEAFF. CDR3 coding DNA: TGTGCCAGCTCACCTGGGGGGAGGACTGAAGCTTTCTTT. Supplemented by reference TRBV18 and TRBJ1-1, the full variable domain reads NAGVMQNPRHLVRRRGQEARLRCSPMKGHSHVYWYRQLPEEGLKFMVYLQKENIIDESGMPKERFSAEFPKEGPSILRIQQVVRGDSAAYFCASSPGGRTEAFFGQGTRLTVV.

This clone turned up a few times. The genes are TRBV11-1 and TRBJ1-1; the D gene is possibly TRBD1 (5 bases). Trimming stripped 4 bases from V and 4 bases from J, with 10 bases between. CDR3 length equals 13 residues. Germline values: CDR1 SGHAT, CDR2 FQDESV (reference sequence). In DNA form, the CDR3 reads TGTGCCAGCAGCTCCGACAGTCCCACTGAAGCTTTCTTT. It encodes CASSSDSPTEAFF.

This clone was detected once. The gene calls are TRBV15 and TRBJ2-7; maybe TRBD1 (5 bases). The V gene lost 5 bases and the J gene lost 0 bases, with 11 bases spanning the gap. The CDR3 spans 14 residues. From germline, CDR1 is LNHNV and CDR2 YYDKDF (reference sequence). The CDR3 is CATSVDRLSYEQYF. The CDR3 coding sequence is TGTGCCACCAGCGTTGACAGACTCTCCTACGAGCAGTACTTC.

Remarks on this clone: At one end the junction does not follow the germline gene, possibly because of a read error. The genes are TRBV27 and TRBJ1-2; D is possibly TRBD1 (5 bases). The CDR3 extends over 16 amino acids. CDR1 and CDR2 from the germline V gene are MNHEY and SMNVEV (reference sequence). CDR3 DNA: TGTGCCAGCAGTGTATCCGGGGGACGGAGATTAAGAGGGTACACCTTC. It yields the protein CASSVSGGRRLRGYTF.

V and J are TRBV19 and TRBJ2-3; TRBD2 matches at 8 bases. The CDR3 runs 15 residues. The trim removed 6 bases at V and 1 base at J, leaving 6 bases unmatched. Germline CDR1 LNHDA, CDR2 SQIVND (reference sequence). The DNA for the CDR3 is TGTGCCAGTAGCCTTAGCGGGGCGGGCACAGATACGCAGTATTTT. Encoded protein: CASSLSGAGTDTQYF.

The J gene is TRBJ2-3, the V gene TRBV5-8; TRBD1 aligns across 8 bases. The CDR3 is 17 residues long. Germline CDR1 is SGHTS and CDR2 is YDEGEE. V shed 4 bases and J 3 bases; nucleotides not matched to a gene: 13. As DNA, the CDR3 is TGTGCCAGCAGCCCCCGAACAGGGGGGCCTGCTACAGATACGCAGTATTTT. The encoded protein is CASSPRTGGPATDTQYF.

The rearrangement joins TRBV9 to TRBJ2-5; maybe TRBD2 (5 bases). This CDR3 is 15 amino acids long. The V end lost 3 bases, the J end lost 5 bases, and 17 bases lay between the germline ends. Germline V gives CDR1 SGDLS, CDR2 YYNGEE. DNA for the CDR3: TGTGCCAGCAGCGGGAACGAGCGGTCCTGGGAGACCCAGTACTTC. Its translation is CASSGNERSWETQYF.

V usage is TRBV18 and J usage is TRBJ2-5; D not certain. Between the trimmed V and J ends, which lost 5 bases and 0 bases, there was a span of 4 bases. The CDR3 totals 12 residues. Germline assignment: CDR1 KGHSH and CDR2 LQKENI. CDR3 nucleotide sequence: TGTGCCAGCTCATCGTACCAAGAGACCCAGTACTTC. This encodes CASSSYQETQYF.

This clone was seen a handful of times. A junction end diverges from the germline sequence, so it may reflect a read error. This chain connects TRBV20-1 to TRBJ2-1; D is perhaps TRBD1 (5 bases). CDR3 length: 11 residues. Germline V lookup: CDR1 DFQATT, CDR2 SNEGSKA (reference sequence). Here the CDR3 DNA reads TGCAGTGCCCCCCAGGGTGGAATAAGGCTCTTC. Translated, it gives CSAPQGGIRLF.

The CDR3 is CASRGQDSGPQHF. As DNA, the CDR3 is TGTGCCAGCAGGGGACAGGATTCAGGGCCCCAGCATTTT. The J gene is TRBJ1-5, the V gene TRBV27; 8 bases fit TRBD1. The CDR3 sequence is 13 residues long. From germline, CDR1 is MNHEY and CDR2 SMNVEV (reference sequence). Losses at the gene ends were 6 bases for V and 9 bases for J; bases not matched to a gene: 7.

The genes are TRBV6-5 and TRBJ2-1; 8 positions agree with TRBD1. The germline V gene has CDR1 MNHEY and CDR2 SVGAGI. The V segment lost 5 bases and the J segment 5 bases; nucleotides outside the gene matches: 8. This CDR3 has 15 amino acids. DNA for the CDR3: TGTGCCAGCAGTCCCGACAGGGGAGGAAACAATGAGCAGTTCTTC. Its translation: CASSPDRGGNNEQFF.

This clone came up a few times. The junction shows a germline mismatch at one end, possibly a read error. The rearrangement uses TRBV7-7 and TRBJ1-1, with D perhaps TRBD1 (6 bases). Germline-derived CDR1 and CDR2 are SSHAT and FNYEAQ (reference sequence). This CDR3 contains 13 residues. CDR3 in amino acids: CASSRTVNTEAFF. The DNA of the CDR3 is TGTGCTAGCAGCCGGACAGTAAACACTGAAGCTTTCTTT.

The CDR3 sequence is CAIARGDRDSETQYF. The CDR3 DNA sequence: TGTGCCATCGCCCGAGGGGACAGGGACTCAGAGACCCAGTACTTC. The chain uses TRBV7-9 and TRBJ2-5; TRBD1 agrees at 9 bases. Germline V gives CDR1 SEHNR, CDR2 FQNEAQ (reference sequence). The trim removed 10 bases at V and 4 bases at J, leaving 13 bases unmatched. This CDR3 has 15 residues. The full variable domain, completed using reference TRBV7-9 and TRBJ2-5, is DTGVSQNPRHKITKRGQNVTFRCDPISEHNRLYWYRQTLGQGPEFLTYFQNEAQLEKSRLLSDRFSAERPKGSFSTLEIQRTEQGDSAMYLCAIARGDRDSETQYFGPGTRLLVL.

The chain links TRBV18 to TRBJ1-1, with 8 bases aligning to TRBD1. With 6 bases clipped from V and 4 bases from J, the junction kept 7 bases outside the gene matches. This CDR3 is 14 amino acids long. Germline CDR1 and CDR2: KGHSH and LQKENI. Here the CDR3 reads CASSPNTGGTEAFF. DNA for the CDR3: TGTGCCAGCTCGCCCAATACAGGGGGCACTGAAGCTTTCTTT.